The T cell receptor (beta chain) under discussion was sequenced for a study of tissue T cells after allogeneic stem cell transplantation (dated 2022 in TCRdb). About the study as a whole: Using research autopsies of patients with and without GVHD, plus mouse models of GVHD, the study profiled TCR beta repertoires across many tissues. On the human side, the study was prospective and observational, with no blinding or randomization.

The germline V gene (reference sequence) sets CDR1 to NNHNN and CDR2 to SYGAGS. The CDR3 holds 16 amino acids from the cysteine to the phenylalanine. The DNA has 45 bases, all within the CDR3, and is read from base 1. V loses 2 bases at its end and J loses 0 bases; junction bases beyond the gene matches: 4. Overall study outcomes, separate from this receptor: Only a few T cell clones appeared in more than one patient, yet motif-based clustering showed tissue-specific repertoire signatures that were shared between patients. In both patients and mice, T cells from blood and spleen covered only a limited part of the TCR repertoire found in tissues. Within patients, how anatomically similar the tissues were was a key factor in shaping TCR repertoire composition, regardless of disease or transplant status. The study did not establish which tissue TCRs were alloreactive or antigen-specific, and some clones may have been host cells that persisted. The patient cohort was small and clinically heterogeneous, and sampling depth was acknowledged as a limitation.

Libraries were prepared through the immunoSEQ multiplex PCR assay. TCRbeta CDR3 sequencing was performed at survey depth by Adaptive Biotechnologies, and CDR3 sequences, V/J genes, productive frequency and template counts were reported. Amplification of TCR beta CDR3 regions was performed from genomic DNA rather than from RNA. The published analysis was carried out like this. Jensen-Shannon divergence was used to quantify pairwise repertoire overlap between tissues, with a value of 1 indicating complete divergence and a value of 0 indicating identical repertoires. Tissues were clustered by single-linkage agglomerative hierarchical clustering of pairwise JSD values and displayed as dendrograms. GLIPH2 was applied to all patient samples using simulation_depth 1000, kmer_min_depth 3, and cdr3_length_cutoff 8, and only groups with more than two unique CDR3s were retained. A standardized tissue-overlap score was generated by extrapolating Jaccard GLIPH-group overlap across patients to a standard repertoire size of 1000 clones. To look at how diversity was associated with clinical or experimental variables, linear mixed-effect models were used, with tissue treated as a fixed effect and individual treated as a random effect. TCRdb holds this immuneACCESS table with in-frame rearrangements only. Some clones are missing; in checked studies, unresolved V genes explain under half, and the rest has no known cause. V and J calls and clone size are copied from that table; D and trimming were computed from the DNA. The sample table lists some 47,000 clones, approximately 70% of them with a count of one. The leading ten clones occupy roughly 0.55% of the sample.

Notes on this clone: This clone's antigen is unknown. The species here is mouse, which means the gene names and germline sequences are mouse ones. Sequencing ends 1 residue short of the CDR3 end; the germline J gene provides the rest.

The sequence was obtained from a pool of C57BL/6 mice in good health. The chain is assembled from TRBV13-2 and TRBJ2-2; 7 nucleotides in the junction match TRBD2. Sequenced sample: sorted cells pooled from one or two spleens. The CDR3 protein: CASGENWGPNTGQLYF. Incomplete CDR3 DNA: TGTGCCAGCGGTGAAAACTGGGGCCCAAACACCGGGCAGCTCTAC.